This TCR beta chain was sequenced in a study of CD8+CD57+ T cells in acquired aplastic anemia. Profiles of TCR beta VDJ and CDR3 were generated from a genomic DNA template. TCRdb ran MiXCR on the reads and lists one entry per CDR3 protein. The repertoire consists of around 290,000 distinct CDR3 sequences, with roughly 59% occurring once and the leading ten covering roughly 1.3%. The CDR3 extends over 15 amino acids. Per the germline V gene, CDR1 is SQVTM and CDR2 is ANQGSEA. J lost 4 bases, V lost 7 bases, and 12 bases had no gene match. CD8+CD57+ cell expansion had been shown by flow cytometry in patients chosen for sequencing.

This chain uses TRBV29-1 with TRBJ2-1, with 8 bases lining up with TRBD2. The receptor comes from a human donor with aplastic anemia. What was sequenced was sorted CD4+, CD8+, or CD8+CD57+ T cells (not recorded which) from PBMCs. The CDR3 bases are TGCAGCGCCCGCACTCAACTAGCGGAATACAATGAGCAGTTCTTC. Residues: CSARTQLAEYNEQFF.